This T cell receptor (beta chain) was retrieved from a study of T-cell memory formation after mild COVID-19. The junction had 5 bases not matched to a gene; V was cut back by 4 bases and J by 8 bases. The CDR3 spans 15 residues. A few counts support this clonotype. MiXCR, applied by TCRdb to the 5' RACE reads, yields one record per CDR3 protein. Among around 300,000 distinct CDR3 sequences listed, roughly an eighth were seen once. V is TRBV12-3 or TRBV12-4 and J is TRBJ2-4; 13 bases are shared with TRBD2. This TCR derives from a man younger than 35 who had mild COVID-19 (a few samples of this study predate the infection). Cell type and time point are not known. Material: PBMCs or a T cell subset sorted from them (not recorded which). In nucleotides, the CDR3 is TGTGCCAGCAGTTCGCCTACTAGCGGGGGGGACATTCAGTACTTC. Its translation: CASSSPTSGGDIQYF.